Following are 21 T cell receptor beta chains from one sample sequenced in a study of CD8 T cells in ankylosing spondylitis. A single record per CDR3 protein comes from TCRdb applying MiXCR to the 5' RACE reads. The table includes 150,000 to 250,000 distinct CDR3 sequences, about 13% detected once. The source material was blood, either unsorted or a sorted T cell fraction (not recorded which). The receptors were gathered from a male donor with ankylosing spondylitis or in good health (not recorded which).

This chain connects TRBV28 to TRBJ2-1; D not resolved. CDR1 is MDHEN, CDR2 SYDVKM, per germline. V lost 5 bases, J lost 0 bases, and 8 bases lay in between. This CDR3 region has 14 residues. The CDR3: CASSEDGSYNEQFF. The CDR3, as DNA: TGTGCCAGCAGTGAGGACGGCTCCTACAATGAGCAGTTCTTC.

This clonotype was counted many times. The chain joins TRBV7-9 to TRBJ1-2, with D perhaps TRBD1 (5 bases). The CDR3 has 13 amino acids. Germline values: CDR1 SEHNR, CDR2 FQNEAQ (reference sequence). Trimming removed 5 bases at V and 4 bases at J, with 11 bases between. The CDR3, as DNA: TGTGCCAGCAGCGGGGGACGCACCTATGGCTACACCTTC. It yields the protein CASSGGRTYGYTF.

The V gene is TRBV10-3, the J gene TRBJ2-1; either TRBD1 or TRBD2 may fit D (5 bases each). The CDR3 covers 17 residues. The V end lost 2 bases, the J end lost 0 bases, and 14 bases lay between the germline ends. The germline CDR1 and CDR2 sequences are ENHRY and SYGVKD. CDR3 in DNA: TGTGCCATCAGTGAGCGGGACCCCAGGAGCTCCTACAATGAGCAGTTCTTC. Translation gives CAISERDPRSSYNEQFF.

This clonotype was seen ten or more times. The V call is TRBV5-5, the J call TRBJ1-2, with D hard to call. Trimming shortened V by 0 bases and J by 4 bases, and 13 bases separated the two germline ends. The CDR3 covers 15 residues. From germline, CDR1 is SGHKS and CDR2 YYEKEE (reference sequence). The CDR3 sequence: CASSLAWGSAYGYTF. In DNA form, the CDR3 reads TGTGCCAGCAGCTTGGCATGGGGAAGCGCCTATGGCTACACCTTC. The whole variable domain, filled in from reference TRBV5-5 and TRBJ1-2, reads DAGVTQSPTHLIKTRGQQVTLRCSPISGHKSVSWYQQVLGQGPQFIFQYYEKEERGRGNFPDRFSARQFPNYSSELNVNALLLGDSALYLCASSLAWGSAYGYTFGSGTRLTVV.

The gene calls are TRBV19 and TRBJ2-7; 10 bases agree with TRBD1. The germline gives CDR1 LNHDA, CDR2 SQIVND (reference sequence). V trimming: 5 bases; J trimming: 3 bases; junction bases outside the gene matches: 7. The CDR3 is made up of 15 amino acids. CDR3 loop: CASSAPGQGHYEQYF. The DNA for the CDR3 is TGTGCCAGTAGTGCACCGGGACAGGGGCACTACGAGCAGTACTTC.

The rearrangement joins TRBV5-1 to TRBJ2-3; no clear D gene. Germline CDR1 SGHRS, CDR2 YFSETQ. CDR3 length: 15 residues. Trimming removed 0 bases from V and 2 bases from J, with 10 bases in between. The CDR3: CASSLGSIDTDTQYF. DNA of the CDR3: TGCGCCAGCAGCTTGGGATCGATCGACACAGATACGCAGTATTTT.

This clonotype showed up just a few times. The rearrangement joins TRBV7-9 to TRBJ2-7; 10 positions agree with TRBD1. V dropped 5 bases and J dropped 2; count of bases not matched to a gene: 3. From germline, CDR1 is SEHNR and CDR2 FQNEAQ (reference sequence). The CDR3 consists of 14 residues. The CDR3 DNA is TGTGCCAGCAGCGTCGGACAGGGGGCCTACGAGCAGTACTTC. The encoded protein is CASSVGQGAYEQYF. Together with reference TRBV7-9 and TRBJ2-7, the CDR3 gives the full variable domain: DTGVSQNPRHKITKRGQNVTFRCDPISEHNRLYWYRQTLGQGPEFLTYFQNEAQLEKSRLLSDRFSAERPKGSFSTLEIQRTEQGDSAMYLCASSVGQGAYEQYFGPGTRLTVT.

The chain has TRBV6-2 or TRBV6-3 and TRBJ2-3; weak D call: TRBD2 (5 bases). The length of the CDR3 is 17 residues. V lost 0 bases and J lost 0, with 13 bases in between. Germline-derived CDR1 and CDR2 are MNHEY and SVGEGT. The CDR3 sequence is CASSYSNIASSTDTQYF. The CDR3 DNA sequence: TGTGCCAGCAGTTACTCGAATATAGCGTCTAGCACAGATACGCAGTATTTT.

This clonotype turned up a few times. The chain has TRBV7-8 and TRBJ1-1; weak D call: TRBD1 (6 bases). CDR3 length equals 15 residues. The germline V gene encodes CDR1 SGHVS and CDR2 FQNEAQ. Trimming removed 5 bases from V and 5 bases from J, with 18 bases in between. CDR3 bases: TGTGCCAGCAGCCCCCGAAACAGGGTCGTGACTGAAGCTTTCTTT. It is translated as CASSPRNRVVTEAFF.

Only a few counts were recorded for this clonotype. The chain combines TRBV10-3 with TRBJ1-1; no clear D gene. Per germline, CDR1 ENHRY and CDR2 SYGVKD. The CDR3 runs to 14 residues. V shed 3 bases and J shed 1 base, with 9 bases lying between them. CDR3 coding DNA: TGTGCCATCAGTGATAGGTTAGGGAACACTGAAGCTTTCTTT. This translates into CAISDRLGNTEAFF.

This clonotype was recorded many times. The chain has TRBV4-1 and TRBJ2-1; 9 nucleotides align to TRBD2. J gave up 10 bases and V 0 bases, and 16 bases lay outside the gene matches. This CDR3 is 18 amino acids long. Germline CDR1 is MGHRA and CDR2 is YSYEKL. For the CDR3, the DNA is TGCGCCAGCAGCCAAGAGTGGATGGCGGGGGGGCCTGGAGGGGAGCAGTTCTTC. Protein sequence: CASSQEWMAGGPGGEQFF.

This clonotype has a handful of counts. This may be a read error, as it is one base from a much larger clone. CDR3 sequence: CAISESTDYYEQFF. The CDR3 DNA reads TGTGCCATCAGTGAGTCGACGGATTACTATGAGCAGTTCTTC. This sequence joins TRBV10-3 and TRBJ2-1; D gene uncertain. The CDR3 sequence is 14 residues long. The V and J ends lost 0 bases and 8 bases respectively, with 11 bases between them. The germline CDR1 and CDR2 sequences are ENHRY and SYGVKD.

This sequence joins TRBV7-7 and TRBJ2-2; the match to TRBD2 covers 9 bases. V shed 0 bases, J shed 0 bases, and the junction held 5 bases outside the gene matches. Germline V gene sequence: CDR1 SSHAT, CDR2 FNYEAQ (reference sequence). This CDR3 has 18 residues. This chain's CDR3 is CASSLAMASGANTGELFF. CDR3 in DNA: TGTGCCAGCAGCTTAGCGATGGCTAGCGGGGCGAACACCGGGGAGCTGTTTTTT.

This clonotype was seen at least ten times. CDR3 protein: CSTGAETQYF. As DNA, the CDR3 is TGCAGCACTGGGGCAGAGACCCAGTACTTC. The gene calls are TRBV29-1 and TRBJ2-5, with D possibly matching TRBD1 (5 bases). CDR3 length: 10 residues. CDR1 and CDR2 (germline): SQVTM, ANQGSEA. Trimming pared 8 bases from V and 4 bases from J, leaving 8 bases between.

This clonotype was detected only a few times. The rearrangement uses TRBV7-9 and TRBJ2-7; D is unresolved. Germline values: CDR1 SEHNR, CDR2 FQNEAQ (reference sequence). V was shortened by 1 base and J by 3 bases, with 10 bases between the two germline ends. The CDR3 is made up of 14 amino acids. The CDR3 sequence: CASSLDFSYYEQYF. The CDR3 nucleotides read TGTGCCAGCAGCTTAGATTTTTCGTACTACGAGCAGTACTTC.

This clonotype was counted many times. The rearrangement uses TRBV11-2 and TRBJ2-7; D not resolved. V shed 0 bases and J shed 1 base, with 7 bases lying between them. The CDR3 extends over 14 amino acids. Germline assignment: CDR1 SGHAT and CDR2 FQNNGV. The CDR3 here is CASSLDMSSYEQYF. As DNA, the CDR3 is TGTGCCAGCAGCTTAGATATGTCTTCCTACGAGCAGTACTTC.

This clonotype came up a few times. The rearrangement uses TRBV4-1 and TRBJ2-7, with D perhaps matching TRBD2 (7 bases). V dropped 3 bases and J dropped 2 bases, with 20 bases sitting between them. Germline CDR1 is MGHRA and CDR2 is YSYEKL. This CDR3 region has 17 residues. CDR3 sequence reads: CASSQRGEGGGPYEQYF. CDR3 coding DNA: TGCGCCAGCAGCCAGAGGGGCGAGGGGGGGGGCCCCTACGAGCAGTACTTC.

This clonotype was counted many times. V and J are TRBV12-3 or TRBV12-4 and TRBJ2-5; D is ambiguous. There are 14 residues in the CDR3. V was cut by 6 bases and J by 5 bases, with 16 bases left in between. The CDR3 sequence is CASRPAGMGETQYF. The CDR3 bases are TGTGCCAGCAGGCCCGCTGGTATGGGGGAGACCCAGTACTTC.

The CDR3 region is CASRSDTYQETQYF. The CDR3 DNA reads as TGTGCCAGCAGGTCCGACACGTACCAAGAGACCCAGTACTTC. V is TRBV7-9 and J is TRBJ2-5, with no clear D. Deletions cut 6 bases from V and 0 bases from J, with 11 bases between. This CDR3 is built from 14 residues. From germline, CDR1 is SEHNR and CDR2 FQNEAQ (reference sequence).

A few counts support this clonotype. J is TRBJ1-1 and V is TRBV7-6; no clear D. CDR3 size: 13 residues. With 5 bases removed from V and 1 base from J, the gap between germline ends came to 8 bases. From germline, CDR1 is SGHVS and CDR2 FNYEAQ. As DNA, the CDR3 is TGTGCCAGCAGCACAACACGGAACACTGAAGCTTTCTTT. It is translated as CASSTTRNTEAFF.

The chain uses TRBV6-1 and TRBJ2-7, with D perhaps TRBD1 (6 bases). Trimming removed 4 bases from V and 1 base from J, with 11 bases in between. CDR3 size: 14 residues. CDR1 is MNHNS, CDR2 SASEGT, per germline. CDR3 bases: TGTGCCAGCAGTGCAGCAGGACAGTCCTACGAGCAGTACTTC. Residues: CASSAAGQSYEQYF.